Listed here is a single T cell receptor (beta chain). The record originates from a study of CD8+ T cells in alopecia areata. Losses at the gene ends were 0 bases for V and 8 bases for J; bases not matched to a gene: 4. CDR3 length equals 14 residues. Germline V CDR1 and CDR2: SGHTA, FQGNSA. RNA was extracted and reverse transcribed into cDNA as the sequencing template. Measured with immunoSEQ multiplex PCR; TCRdb has only the in-frame clones, and not every one. The table records about 150,000 clones, more than 45% of them present only once. The sample taken for sequencing was CD4+ T cells sorted from blood. The chain has TRBV7-2 and TRBJ2-1, with 7 bases aligning to TRBD2. The clonotype originates from a human donor with alopecia areata. DNA of the CDR3: TGTGCCAGCAGCTTAGCGGGAGGGCCTCATGAGCAGTTCTTC. This codes for CASSLAGGPHEQFF.